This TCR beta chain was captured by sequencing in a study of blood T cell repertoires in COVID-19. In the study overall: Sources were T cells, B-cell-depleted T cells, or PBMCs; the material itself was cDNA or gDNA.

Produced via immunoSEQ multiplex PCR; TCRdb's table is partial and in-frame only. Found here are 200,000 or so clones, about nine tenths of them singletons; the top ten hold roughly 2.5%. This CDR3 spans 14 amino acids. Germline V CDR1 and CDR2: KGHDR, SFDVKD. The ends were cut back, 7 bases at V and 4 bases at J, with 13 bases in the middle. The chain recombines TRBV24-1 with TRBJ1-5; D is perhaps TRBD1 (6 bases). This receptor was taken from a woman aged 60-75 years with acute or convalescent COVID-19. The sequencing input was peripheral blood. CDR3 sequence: CATSVGTLNQPQHF. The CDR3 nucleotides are TGTGCCACCAGCGTGGGGACATTAAATCAGCCCCAGCATTTT.